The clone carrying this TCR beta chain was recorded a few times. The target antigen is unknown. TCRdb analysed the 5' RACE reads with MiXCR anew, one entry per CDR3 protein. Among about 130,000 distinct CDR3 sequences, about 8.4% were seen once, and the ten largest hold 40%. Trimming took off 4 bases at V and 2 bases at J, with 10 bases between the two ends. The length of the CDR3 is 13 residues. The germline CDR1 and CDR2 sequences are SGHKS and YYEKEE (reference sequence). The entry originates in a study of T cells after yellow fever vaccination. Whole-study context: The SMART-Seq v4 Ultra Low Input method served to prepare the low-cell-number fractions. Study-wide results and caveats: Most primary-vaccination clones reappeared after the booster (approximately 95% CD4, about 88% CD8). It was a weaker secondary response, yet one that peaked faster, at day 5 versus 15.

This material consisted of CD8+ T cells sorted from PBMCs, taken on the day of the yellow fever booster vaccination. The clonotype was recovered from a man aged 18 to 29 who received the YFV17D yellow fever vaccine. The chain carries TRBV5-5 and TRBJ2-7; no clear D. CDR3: CASSTDATYEQYV. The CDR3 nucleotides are TGTGCCAGCAGCACCGACGCGACCTACGAGCAGTACGTC.